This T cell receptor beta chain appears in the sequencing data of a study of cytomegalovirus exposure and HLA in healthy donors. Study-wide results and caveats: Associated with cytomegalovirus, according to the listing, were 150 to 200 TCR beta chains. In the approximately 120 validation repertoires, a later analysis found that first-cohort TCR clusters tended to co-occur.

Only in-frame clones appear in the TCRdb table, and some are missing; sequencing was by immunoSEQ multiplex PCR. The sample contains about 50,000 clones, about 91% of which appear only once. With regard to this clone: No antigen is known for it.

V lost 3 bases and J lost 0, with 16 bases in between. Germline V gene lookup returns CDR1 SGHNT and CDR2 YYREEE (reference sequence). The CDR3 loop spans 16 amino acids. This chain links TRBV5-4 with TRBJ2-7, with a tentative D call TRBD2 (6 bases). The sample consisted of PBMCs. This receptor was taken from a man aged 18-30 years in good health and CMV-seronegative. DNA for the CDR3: TGTGCCAGCAGCTCTGCCCGGGACTTCCACTCCTACGAGCAGTACTTC. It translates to CASSSARDFHSYEQYF.